This T cell receptor beta chain was captured by sequencing in a study of blood T cell repertoires in COVID-19. Whole-study context: The United States, Italy and Spain provided the acute and convalescent COVID-19 samples. Sources were T cells, B-cell-depleted T cells, or PBMCs; the material itself was cDNA or gDNA.

Original processing methods: Cell counts per sample came from amplifying reference gene primers. The method was immunoSEQ multiplex PCR; TCRdb's version includes in-frame clones alone and lacks a portion of them. V and J calls and clone size are given by that table; D and trimming were obtained from the DNA. Among some 300,000 clones listed, around 88% were seen once. The germline gives CDR1 SGHNT, CDR2 YYREEE (reference sequence). This CDR3 is 14 amino acids long. V was cut by 0 bases and J by 1 base, with 5 bases left in between. The sample was peripheral blood. This chain connects TRBV5-4 to TRBJ1-5, with a tentative D call TRBD1 (5 bases). This TCR was sampled from a woman in her thirties who had recovered from COVID-19. The CDR3 protein is CASSLEGSNQPQHF. CDR3 DNA: TGTGCCAGCAGCTTGGAGGGGAGCAATCAGCCCCAGCATTTT.